The TCR beta chain described here comes from a study of T cells expressing NK-cell markers. The study, taken as a whole, reports: HCMV specificity of the expanded NKG2C+ T cell clones was not established. In a group of about 6 donors, dominant NKG2C+ clonotypes represented 1.0-7.0% of CD8+ T cells.

About this clonotype: Its cognate antigen is unknown.

TCR beta cDNA was generated via 5'RACE template switching incorporating UMIs. After re-calling the 5' RACE reads, TCRdb lists one entry per CDR3 protein, DNA absent. The sample table includes some 410,000 distinct CDR3 sequences. This CDR3 has 17 residues. In germline, CDR1 is SEHNR, CDR2 FQNEAQ (reference sequence). This receptor was taken from a woman between 18 and 70 years old in good health. The chain employs TRBV7-9 and TRBJ2-2; TCRdb lists TRBD1, though no DNA is available to test this call. Material: blood T cells: a sorted CD56 or NKG2C T cell subset, CD4+ or CD8+ T cells, or bulk PBMC T cells (not recorded which). The CDR3 spells CASSSDRGPSNTGELFF.